This T cell receptor beta chain stems from a study of shared clonotypes between healthy human individuals. Notes on the study in general: All-four-donor shared clonotypes had higher generation probabilities than non-shared clonotypes did. Estimated richness values were generally larger in naive subsets than in memory subsets. Among donors, the sharing of clonotypes was expected to be influenced by sequencing depth.

In the authors' methods: ImmunoSEQ sequences covered only the junction and lacked quality scores; filtering therefore differed. This table comes from immunoSEQ multiplex PCR, and its TCRdb copy is limited to in-frame clones, with some not included. V, J and clone size derive from that table, while D and trimming were established from the DNA sequence. The sample contains around 2.1 million clones, about 92% of which appear only once. Germline assignment: CDR1 SEHNR and CDR2 FQNEAQ (reference sequence). This CDR3 spans 14 amino acids. V lost 7 bases to trimming and J lost 1 base; unmatched junction nucleotides: 3. As defined, naive CD8 cells were CD45RO-negative and positively selected for CCR7, with terminally differentiated effector memory CD45RA+ cells excluded. Points on this clone: The antigen is undetermined.

The TCR sequence derives from a man aged 18-30 years in good health. Some clones in this sample may be carry-over from other donors' samples. This chain connects TRBV7-9 to TRBJ1-4; 7 bases map to TRBD1. Input material: naive CD8+ T cells from PBMCs. Here the CDR3 reads CASTRQGTNEKLFF. The CDR3 coding sequence is TGTGCCAGCACCAGACAGGGAACTAATGAAAAACTGTTTTTT.